The 15 T cell receptor beta chains listed next were all sequenced from one sample in a study of blood T cell repertoires in COVID-19. Method: immunoSEQ multiplex PCR; TCRdb's copy keeps in-frame clones and lacks some. Of 23,000 or so clones detected, roughly nine tenths appear once; the ten largest clones hold roughly 7.4%. Specimen: peripheral blood. The receptors here all came from a human donor in a cohort sampled during active COVID-19.

V usage is TRBV12-3 or TRBV12-4 and J usage is TRBJ1-1; D gene ambiguous. The CDR3 has 12 amino acids. V shed 4 bases and J shed 8 bases, with 11 bases lying between them. Written as DNA, the CDR3 is TGTGCCAGCAGTTCCCCCTGGAGGGAAGCTTTCTTT. Translating it yields CASSSPWREAFF.

The chain recombines TRBV9 with TRBJ1-4; 10 bases fit TRBD1. The germline gives CDR1 SGDLS, CDR2 YYNGEE. V lost 4 bases, J lost 5 bases, and 8 bases stayed unmatched. The CDR3 has 16 residues. Written as DNA, the CDR3 is TGTGCCAGCAGCAGGGGGCCGGGACAGGGGAATGAAAAACTGTTTTTT. It encodes CASSRGPGQGNEKLFF.

The gene calls are TRBV27 and TRBJ2-5, with D tentatively TRBD1 (5 bases). The CDR3 length is 16 residues. V was clipped by 0 bases and J by 5 bases, with 16 bases between them. The germline gives CDR1 MNHEY, CDR2 SMNVEV (reference sequence). CDR3 in DNA: TGTGCCAGCAGTTTATCCCATACAGGATTGGGGGAGACCCAGTACTTC. Translation: CASSLSHTGLGETQYF.

The J gene is TRBJ1-2, the V gene TRBV6-5; D perhaps matches TRBD1 (5 bases). Trimming cost V 10 bases and J 2 bases, with 20 bases left between them. Germline V gene lookup returns CDR1 MNHEY and CDR2 SVGAGI. This CDR3 spans 15 amino acids. The CDR3 DNA is TGTGCCACTCAGGGCGGACCTACCCTAAACTATGGCTACACCTTC. Its translation is CATQGGPTLNYGYTF.

V usage is TRBV28 and J usage is TRBJ2-3; tentatively, D is TRBD2 (7 bases). From germline, CDR1 is MDHEN and CDR2 SYDVKM. The CDR3 sequence is 13 residues long. Trimming cost V 8 bases and J 8 bases, with 17 bases left between them. The CDR3 region is CASGHGGLRTQYF. In DNA form, the CDR3 reads TGTGCCAGCGGTCACGGGGGGCTTCGTACGCAGTATTTT.

The rearrangement uses TRBV28 and TRBJ1-6; D call uncertain. Trimming cost V 7 bases and J 0 bases, with 10 bases left between them. The CDR3 is 15 residues long. Germline CDR1 MDHEN, CDR2 SYDVKM. The chain's CDR3 is CASTLGDSYNSPLHF. The CDR3 region has the DNA TGTGCCAGCACTCTCGGGGACTCCTATAATTCACCCCTCCACTTT.

This chain links TRBV5-1 with TRBJ2-5; 10 bases match TRBD2. Germline V lookup: CDR1 SGHRS, CDR2 YFSETQ. The length of the CDR3 is 14 residues. J was trimmed by 2 bases and V by 6 bases; bases with no gene match: 4. The CDR3, as DNA: TGCGCCAGCACTGTAGCGGGGGGTCAAGAGACCCAGTACTTC. Translating it yields CASTVAGGQETQYF.

The V call is TRBV28, the J call TRBJ2-3; D may be TRBD2 (6 bases). The CDR3 is made up of 14 amino acids. The germline gives CDR1 MDHEN, CDR2 SYDVKM. The V end was cut by 0 bases, the J end by 5 bases, with 9 bases between. The CDR3 bases are TGTGCCAGCAGTTTATGGGAGGGTAAAGATACGCAGTATTTT. Translation: CASSLWEGKDTQYF.

The chain couples TRBV30 to TRBJ1-2; 10 nucleotides match TRBD1. V dropped 4 bases and J dropped 4; count of bases not matched to a gene: 3. In germline, CDR1 is GTSNPN, CDR2 SVGIG (reference sequence). The CDR3 sequence is 13 residues long. For the CDR3, the DNA is TGTGCCTGGAAGGGACAGGGGACCTATGGCTACACCTTC. Translating it yields CAWKGQGTYGYTF. Looking up the rest from reference TRBV30 and TRBJ1-2 gives the full variable domain: SQTIHQWPATLVQPVGSPLSLECTVEGTSNPNLYWYRQAAGRGLQLLFYSVGIGQISSEVPQNLSASRPQDRQFILSSKKLLLSDSGFYLCAWKGQGTYGYTFGSGTRLTVV.

The rearrangement uses TRBV18 and TRBJ2-7; 10 bases agree with TRBD2. V lost 0 bases to trimming and J lost 2 bases; unmatched junction nucleotides: 7. There are 17 residues in the CDR3. Germline assignment: CDR1 KGHSH and CDR2 LQKENI. The CDR3 loop reads CASSPPALAGVTYEQYF. CDR3 DNA: TGTGCCAGCTCACCACCTGCCCTAGCGGGAGTAACCTACGAGCAGTACTTC.

In this sample, this clone turned up once. CDR3 in amino acids: CASSPGSDEQYF. The CDR3 nucleotides are TGTGCCAGTAGTCCAGGGTCGGACGAGCAGTACTTC. V is TRBV19 and J is TRBJ2-7; TRBD1 might be the D (5 bases). Germline loops: CDR1 LNHDA, CDR2 SQIVND (reference sequence). The CDR3 extends over 12 amino acids. The V end lost 5 bases, the J end lost 5 bases, and 10 bases lay between the germline ends.

The chain has TRBV11-2 and TRBJ1-4; D not certain. The CDR3 covers 14 residues. The V end lost 2 bases, the J end lost 4 bases, and 8 bases lay between the germline ends. CDR1 is SGHAT, CDR2 FQNNGV, per germline. CDR3 protein: CASSLTQFNEKLFF. The DNA for the CDR3 is TGTGCCAGCAGCTTAACCCAGTTTAATGAAAAACTGTTTTTT.

This chain uses TRBV11-3 with TRBJ2-7; possibly TRBD2 for D (6 bases). The CDR3 has 15 amino acids. The ends were cut back, 3 bases at V and 4 bases at J, with 16 bases in the middle. Germline assignment: CDR1 SGHNT and CDR2 YENEEA. Written as DNA, the CDR3 is TGTGCCAGCAGCTTGGGGGGAGGCCCCTTTTACGAGCAGTACTTC. It codes for CASSLGGGPFYEQYF.

The chain is built from TRBV2 and TRBJ1-2; D uncertain. V was shortened by 1 base and J by 4 bases, with 10 bases between the two germline ends. Germline V CDR1 and CDR2: SNHLY, FYNNEI. The CDR3 is 14 residues long. In DNA form, the CDR3 reads TGTGCCAGCAGTGAAGACGCCTACGGCTATGGCTACACCTTC. Translated: CASSEDAYGYGYTF.

The chain carries TRBV10-3 and TRBJ2-7; no clear D. Trimming took off 2 bases at V and 3 bases at J, with 5 bases between the two ends. The CDR3 contains 12 residues. In germline, CDR1 is ENHRY, CDR2 SYGVKD. Here the CDR3 DNA reads TGTGCCATCAGTGAGAACGGCTACGAGCAGTACTTC. This gives the protein CAISENGYEQYF.